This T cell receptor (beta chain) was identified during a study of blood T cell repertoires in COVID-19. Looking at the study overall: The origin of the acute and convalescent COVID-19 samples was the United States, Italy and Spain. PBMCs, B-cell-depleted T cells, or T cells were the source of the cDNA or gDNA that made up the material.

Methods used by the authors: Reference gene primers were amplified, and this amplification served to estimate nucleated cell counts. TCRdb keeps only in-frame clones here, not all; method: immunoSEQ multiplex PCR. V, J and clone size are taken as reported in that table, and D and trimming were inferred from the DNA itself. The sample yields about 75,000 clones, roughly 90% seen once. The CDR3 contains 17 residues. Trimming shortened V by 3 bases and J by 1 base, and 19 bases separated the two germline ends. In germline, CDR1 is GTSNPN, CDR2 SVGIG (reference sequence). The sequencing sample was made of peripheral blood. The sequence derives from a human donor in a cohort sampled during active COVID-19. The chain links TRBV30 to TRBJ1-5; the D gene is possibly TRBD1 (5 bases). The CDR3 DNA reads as TGTGCCTGGAGGGGGGGGTGGCCAGGCGAAAGCAATCAGCCCCAGCATTTT. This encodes CAWRGGWPGESNQPQHF.